This T cell receptor (beta chain) was found in a study of T cell changes during pregnancy in multiple sclerosis. Germline CDR1 MNHEY, CDR2 SMNVEV (reference sequence). The CDR3 is 15 amino acids. V lost 3 bases and J lost 4, with 16 bases in between. Only in-frame clones appear in the TCRdb table, and some are missing; sequencing was by immunoSEQ multiplex PCR. The repertoire holds approximately 90,000 clones, with 90% to 95% as singletons. This receptor was taken from a female donor with multiple sclerosis, enrolled in a pregnancy study. This chain links TRBV27 with TRBJ2-7; possible D gene TRBD1, 6 bases. Here the sequenced sample was peripheral blood, taken in the third trimester of pregnancy. CDR3 protein: CASSFGTFGGYEQYF. The CDR3 nucleotides are TGTGCCAGCAGTTTTGGGACATTCGGCGGTTACGAGCAGTACTTC.